A selection of T cell receptor beta chains follows, all from one sample in a study of cytomegalovirus exposure and HLA in healthy donors. TCRdb's copy holds only in-frame clones and misses some; the assay was immunoSEQ multiplex PCR. Of over 150,000 clones listed, roughly 80% are singletons. The sample comprised PBMCs. These receptors came from a male donor in good health and CMV-seronegative. Both conserved end residues are part of each CDR3. Each record gives: D gene, J gene, V gene, clone size, CDR3 DNA, CDR3 protein. A D gene is named only where the DNA matches it firmly. Not all rows give a size; the values are once, few, many and, for expanded clones, a class.

d_gene: TRBD2; j_gene: TRBJ2-3; v_gene: TRBV7-8; abundance: NA; CDR3nt: TGTGCCAGCAGCTTAGTGGTCGGACTAGCGGGGGACACCGCTACAGATACGCAGTATTTT; CDR3aa: CASSLVVGLAGDTATDTQYF
d_gene: TRBD2; j_gene: TRBJ2-7; v_gene: TRBV9; abundance: NA; CDR3nt: TGTGCCAGCAGCGTAGCGGGACTAGCGGGAGCTAGCGAGCAGTACTTC; CDR3aa: CASSVAGLAGASEQYF
d_gene: TRBD1; j_gene: TRBJ2-7; v_gene: TRBV6-5; abundance: NA; CDR3nt: TGTGCCAGCAGTTACTCGAGGGACAGCACCTACGAGCAGTACTTC; CDR3aa: CASSYSRDSTYEQYF
d_gene: TRBD1; j_gene: TRBJ1-1; v_gene: TRBV27; abundance: NA; CDR3nt: TGTGCCAGCAGTTCCACGGGACAGGGGACTGAAGCTTTCTTT; CDR3aa: CASSSTGQGTEAFF
d_gene: NA; j_gene: TRBJ1-1; v_gene: TRBV18; abundance: NA; CDR3nt: TGTGCCAGCTCACCAATCGACAGCAACACTGAAGCTTTCTTT; CDR3aa: CASSPIDSNTEAFF
d_gene: NA; j_gene: TRBJ1-1; v_gene: TRBV6-5; abundance: NA; CDR3nt: TGTGCCAGCAGTTATGATCGCCGACGGACTACTGAAGCTTTCTTT; CDR3aa: CASSYDRRRTTEAFF
d_gene: NA; j_gene: TRBJ1-6; v_gene: TRBV7-6; abundance: NA; CDR3nt: TGTGCCAGCAGCCCGCTTGGCGGGTCAACACCCCTCCACTTT; CDR3aa: CASSPLGGSTPLHF
d_gene: NA; j_gene: TRBJ2-1; v_gene: TRBV6-6; abundance: NA; CDR3nt: TGTGCCAGCAGTTACTCTCCCGACTCCTCCTACAATGAGCAGTTCTTC; CDR3aa: CASSYSPDSSYNEQFF
d_gene: NA; j_gene: TRBJ2-7; v_gene: TRBV6-5; abundance: NA; CDR3nt: TGTGCCAGCAGTTACGCGGCTGGCCGTTCATACGAGCAGTACTTC; CDR3aa: CASSYAAGRSYEQYF
d_gene: TRBD2; j_gene: TRBJ2-3; v_gene: TRBV2; abundance: NA; CDR3nt: TGTGCCAGCAGTGAGGCCCCGCCCCCTAGCGGTAGCACAGATACGCAGTATTTT; CDR3aa: CASSEAPPPSGSTDTQYF
d_gene: TRBD1; j_gene: TRBJ1-5; v_gene: TRBV7-2; abundance: NA; CDR3nt: TGTGCCAGCAGCCCGCAGACAGGGGATAGCAATCAGCCCCAGCATTTT; CDR3aa: CASSPQTGDSNQPQHF
d_gene: NA; j_gene: TRBJ2-1; v_gene: TRBV4-2; abundance: NA; CDR3nt: TGTGCCAGCAGCCCAGGACAGCCTTCCTACAATGAGCAGTTCTTC; CDR3aa: CASSPGQPSYNEQFF
d_gene: NA; j_gene: TRBJ2-3; v_gene: TRBV7-9; abundance: NA; CDR3nt: TGTTCCAGCAGCTCGGTGATAGATACGCAGTATTTT; CDR3aa: CSSSSVIDTQYF
d_gene: TRBD1; j_gene: TRBJ2-7; v_gene: TRBV7-9; abundance: once; CDR3nt: TGTGCCAGCAGCTCCGGGACAGGGGGCTTGGACTACGAGCAGTACTTC; CDR3aa: CASSSGTGGLDYEQYF
d_gene: NA; j_gene: TRBJ1-1; v_gene: TRBV29-1; abundance: NA; CDR3nt: TGCAGCGTTGAAGCCCAGATAAACACTGAAGCTTTCTTT; CDR3aa: CSVEAQINTEAFF
d_gene: TRBD1; j_gene: TRBJ1-1; v_gene: TRBV5-6; abundance: few; CDR3nt: TGTGCCAGCAGCTCGGGGACAGGGGTGTGGACTGAAGCTTTCTTT; CDR3aa: CASSSGTGVWTEAFF
d_gene: NA; j_gene: TRBJ2-1; v_gene: TRBV5-1; abundance: NA; CDR3nt: TGCGCCAGCAGCGCAGCTAGGATCAATGAGCAGTTCTTC; CDR3aa: CASSAARINEQFF
d_gene: NA; j_gene: TRBJ1-5; v_gene: TRBV10-3; abundance: NA; CDR3nt: TGTGCCATCAGTGAGTCCGGCAGGGGTCAGCGCCAGCATTTT; CDR3aa: CAISESGRGQRQHF
d_gene: NA; j_gene: TRBJ2-5; v_gene: TRBV6-1; abundance: NA; CDR3nt: TGTGCCAGCAGTGCCGACAGGTTCCAAGAGACCCAGTACTTC; CDR3aa: CASSADRFQETQYF
d_gene: NA; j_gene: TRBJ2-2; v_gene: TRBV18; abundance: NA; CDR3nt: TGTGCCAGCTCACCCGACAGAAACACCGGGGAGCTGTTTTTT; CDR3aa: CASSPDRNTGELFF
d_gene: TRBD1; j_gene: TRBJ2-7; v_gene: TRBV28; abundance: NA; CDR3nt: TGTGCCAGCAGTCCTCCGGGACAGGGGGCGGAGGAGCAGTACTTC; CDR3aa: CASSPPGQGAEEQYF
d_gene: NA; j_gene: TRBJ1-3; v_gene: TRBV5-4; abundance: NA; CDR3nt: TGTGCCAGCAGCCGAGACGGGGGAATAGGTGGAAACACCATATATTTT; CDR3aa: CASSRDGGIGGNTIYF
d_gene: TRBD1; j_gene: TRBJ2-3; v_gene: TRBV7-9; abundance: NA; CDR3nt: TGTGCCAGCAGTTCTTACGCGGGACAGGGAAGCACAGATACGCAGTATTTT; CDR3aa: CASSSYAGQGSTDTQYF
d_gene: TRBD2; j_gene: TRBJ2-2; v_gene: TRBV7-6; abundance: NA; CDR3nt: TGTGCCAGCAGCTCCCTCCCCGGGGGGGCCGGGGAGCTGTTTTTT; CDR3aa: CASSSLPGGAGELFF
d_gene: TRBD2; j_gene: TRBJ2-3; v_gene: TRBV28; abundance: NA; CDR3nt: TGTGCCAGCAGCAAGACTAGCGGGAGGATAAGCACAGATACGCAGTATTTT; CDR3aa: CASSKTSGRISTDTQYF
d_gene: TRBD2; j_gene: TRBJ2-5; v_gene: TRBV28; abundance: once; CDR3nt: TGTGCCAGCGAGACTAGCGGCCTCACCAGGACCCAGTACTTC; CDR3aa: CASETSGLTRTQYF
d_gene: NA; j_gene: TRBJ2-1; v_gene: TRBV5-1; abundance: once; CDR3nt: TGCGCCAGCAGCTATGGAGGGGGCGTTGACAATGAGCAGTTCTTC; CDR3aa: CASSYGGGVDNEQFF
d_gene: TRBD1; j_gene: TRBJ1-1; v_gene: TRBV5-5; abundance: NA; CDR3nt: TGTGCCAGCAGCTCGTGGACAGGGGGCCCCACTGAAGCTTTCTTT; CDR3aa: CASSSWTGGPTEAFF
d_gene: TRBD1; j_gene: TRBJ1-2; v_gene: TRBV4-1; abundance: NA; CDR3nt: TGCGCCAGCAGCCAATCGGACAGGTCTAACTATGGCTACACCTTC; CDR3aa: CASSQSDRSNYGYTF
d_gene: NA; j_gene: TRBJ1-4; v_gene: TRBV6-1; abundance: NA; CDR3nt: TGTGCCAGCAGAAGCCTCGGGGGGCATAATGAAAAACTGTTTTTT; CDR3aa: CASRSLGGHNEKLFF
d_gene: TRBD1; j_gene: TRBJ2-5; v_gene: TRBV9; abundance: NA; CDR3nt: TGTGCCAGCAGCGGAACTACAGGGGCGGAGACCCAGTACTTC; CDR3aa: CASSGTTGAETQYF
d_gene: TRBD2; j_gene: TRBJ2-2; v_gene: TRBV5-8; abundance: NA; CDR3nt: TGTGCCAGCAGCTCTAGCGGGAGGGCCGGGGAGCTGTTTTTT; CDR3aa: CASSSSGRAGELFF
d_gene: NA; j_gene: TRBJ2-3; v_gene: TRBV29-1; abundance: NA; CDR3nt: TGCAGCGTTGAAGAAATGCCAGCAGATACGCAGTATTTT; CDR3aa: CSVEEMPADTQYF
d_gene: NA; j_gene: TRBJ1-1; v_gene: TRBV9; abundance: NA; CDR3nt: TGTGCCAGCAGCGCAGGATTAGACACTGAAGCTTTCTTT; CDR3aa: CASSAGLDTEAFF
d_gene: NA; j_gene: TRBJ1-1; v_gene: TRBV27; abundance: NA; CDR3nt: TGTGCCAGCAGTCCGAAACGGGGGGCGACTGAAGCTTTCTTT; CDR3aa: CASSPKRGATEAFF
d_gene: NA; j_gene: TRBJ1-5; v_gene: TRBV5-4; abundance: NA; CDR3nt: TGTGCCAGCAGCCCTGACAGAAATCAGCCCCAGCATTTT; CDR3aa: CASSPDRNQPQHF
d_gene: NA; j_gene: TRBJ2-1; v_gene: TRBV4-2; abundance: once; CDR3nt: TGTGCCAGCAGCCAAGTCGAGGGCTCCTACAATGAGCAGTTCTTC; CDR3aa: CASSQVEGSYNEQFF
d_gene: TRBD1; j_gene: TRBJ2-3; v_gene: TRBV19; abundance: once; CDR3nt: TGTGCCACCCAACAGGGGGATGGGCCAGATACGCAGTATTTT; CDR3aa: CATQQGDGPDTQYF
d_gene: TRBD1; j_gene: TRBJ2-7; v_gene: TRBV4-3; abundance: NA; CDR3nt: TGCGCCAGCAGCCAAGATCACGGGACAGCTTACTACGAGCAGTACTTC; CDR3aa: CASSQDHGTAYYEQYF
d_gene: TRBD2; j_gene: TRBJ2-5; v_gene: TRBV11-2; abundance: NA; CDR3nt: TGTGCCAGCAGCTCGGGACTAGCGGGGGGTCAAGAGACCCAGTACTTC; CDR3aa: CASSSGLAGGQETQYF
d_gene: NA; j_gene: TRBJ2-7; v_gene: TRBV7-9; abundance: NA; CDR3nt: TGTGCCAGCAGCACCTGGACAGCTCGGTACGAGCAGTACTTC; CDR3aa: CASSTWTARYEQYF
d_gene: NA; j_gene: TRBJ1-1; v_gene: TRBV5-4; abundance: NA; CDR3nt: TGTGCCAGCAGCTTTAGGATAGGAGGAGTGACTGAAGCTTTCTTT; CDR3aa: CASSFRIGGVTEAFF
d_gene: TRBD2; j_gene: TRBJ2-2; v_gene: TRBV5-1; abundance: NA; CDR3nt: TGCGCCAGCAGCTTGGGTCTAGCGGGGAACACCGGGGAGCTGTTTTTT; CDR3aa: CASSLGLAGNTGELFF
d_gene: TRBD2; j_gene: TRBJ2-1; v_gene: TRBV7-3; abundance: few; CDR3nt: TGTGCCAGCAGCGTCGGGACTAGCGGGAGAAGAATAGGGGTGAATGAGCAGTTCTTC; CDR3aa: CASSVGTSGRRIGVNEQFF
d_gene: TRBD1; j_gene: TRBJ1-1; v_gene: TRBV6-1; abundance: NA; CDR3nt: TGTGCCAGCAGTGCGGGGACAGGACCCCCAATGAACACTGAAGCTTTCTTT; CDR3aa: CASSAGTGPPMNTEAFF
d_gene: NA; j_gene: TRBJ1-1; v_gene: TRBV28; abundance: NA; CDR3nt: TGTGCTAGCCCGGGGGGGAACACTGAAGCTTTCTTT; CDR3aa: CASPGGNTEAFF
d_gene: NA; j_gene: TRBJ2-2; v_gene: TRBV7-3; abundance: NA; CDR3nt: TGTGCCAGCCGCGAACGGACTACAAAGAACGGGGAGCTGTTTTTT; CDR3aa: CASRERTTKNGELFF
d_gene: NA; j_gene: TRBJ1-2; v_gene: TRBV6-1; abundance: NA; CDR3nt: TGTGCCAGCAGTGAAATTCAACAGTATGGCTACACCTTC; CDR3aa: CASSEIQQYGYTF
d_gene: NA; j_gene: TRBJ1-4; v_gene: TRBV19; abundance: NA; CDR3nt: TGTGCCAGTAGTTGGGCGGACAGAACTAATGAAAAACTGTTTTTT; CDR3aa: CASSWADRTNEKLFF
d_gene: TRBD1; j_gene: TRBJ2-7; v_gene: TRBV4-3; abundance: NA; CDR3nt: TGCGCCAGCAGCCAGAGCCGACAGGGGACCTACGAGCAGTACTTC; CDR3aa: CASSQSRQGTYEQYF
d_gene: TRBD2; j_gene: TRBJ2-2; v_gene: TRBV13; abundance: NA; CDR3nt: TGTGCCAGCGGACTAGCGGACACCGGGGAGCTGTTTTTT; CDR3aa: CASGLADTGELFF
d_gene: NA; j_gene: TRBJ2-3; v_gene: TRBV11-2; abundance: NA; CDR3nt: TGTGCCAGCGCACGACAGGAGAGCACAGATACGCAGTATTTT; CDR3aa: CASARQESTDTQYF
d_gene: NA; j_gene: TRBJ2-5; v_gene: TRBV7-9; abundance: NA; CDR3nt: TGTGCCAGCAGCTCGTTACAGGGGACCCAGTACTTC; CDR3aa: CASSSLQGTQYF
d_gene: NA; j_gene: TRBJ2-2; v_gene: TRBV14; abundance: NA; CDR3nt: TGTGCCAGCAGCCGAGGAGAGGCTCTCACCGGGGAGCTGTTTTTT; CDR3aa: CASSRGEALTGELFF
d_gene: TRBD2; j_gene: TRBJ2-1; v_gene: TRBV12-5; abundance: NA; CDR3nt: TGTGCTAGTGGACCGGGACTAGCGGCCAATGAGCAGTTCTTC; CDR3aa: CASGPGLAANEQFF
d_gene: TRBD1; j_gene: TRBJ1-2; v_gene: TRBV2; abundance: once; CDR3nt: TGTGCCAGCACGCCTCTATTTACAGGGGCAGGGTATGGCTACACCTTC; CDR3aa: CASTPLFTGAGYGYTF
d_gene: NA; j_gene: TRBJ1-4; v_gene: TRBV25-1; abundance: NA; CDR3nt: TGTGCCAGCAGTGAATTTGCGTGGGAGGGTTCAACTAATGAAAAACTGTTTTTT; CDR3aa: CASSEFAWEGSTNEKLFF
d_gene: NA; j_gene: TRBJ1-3; v_gene: TRBV19; abundance: NA; CDR3nt: TGTGCCAGTAGTATCCAACAGTCGGTCGGAAACACCATATATTTT; CDR3aa: CASSIQQSVGNTIYF
d_gene: TRBD2; j_gene: TRBJ2-1; v_gene: TRBV7-9; abundance: NA; CDR3nt: TGTGCCAGCAGCCGCACTAGCGACTACAGAGGTGAGCAGTTCTTC; CDR3aa: CASSRTSDYRGEQFF
d_gene: TRBD1; j_gene: TRBJ2-1; v_gene: TRBV28; abundance: NA; CDR3nt: TGTGCCAGCAGTTTAGTGAAGGGGGCGGGTAATGAGCAGTTCTTC; CDR3aa: CASSLVKGAGNEQFF